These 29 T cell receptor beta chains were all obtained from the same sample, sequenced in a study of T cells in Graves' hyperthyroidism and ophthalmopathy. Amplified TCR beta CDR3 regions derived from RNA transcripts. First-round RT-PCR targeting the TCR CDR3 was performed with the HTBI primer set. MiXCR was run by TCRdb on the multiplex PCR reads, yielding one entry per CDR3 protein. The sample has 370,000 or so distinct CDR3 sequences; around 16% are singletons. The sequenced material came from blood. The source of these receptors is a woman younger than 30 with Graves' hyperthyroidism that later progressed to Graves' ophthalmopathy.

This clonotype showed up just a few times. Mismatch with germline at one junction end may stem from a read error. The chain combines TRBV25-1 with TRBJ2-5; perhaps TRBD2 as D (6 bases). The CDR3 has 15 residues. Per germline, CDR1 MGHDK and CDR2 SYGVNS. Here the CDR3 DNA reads TGTGCCAGCAGTGAAACGGGACTGAGCCAAGAGGCCCAGTACTTC. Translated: CASSETGLSQEAQYF.

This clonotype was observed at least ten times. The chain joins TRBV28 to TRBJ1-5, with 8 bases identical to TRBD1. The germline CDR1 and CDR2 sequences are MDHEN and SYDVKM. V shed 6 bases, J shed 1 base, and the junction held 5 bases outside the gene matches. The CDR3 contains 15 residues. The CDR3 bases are TGTGCCAGCAGCCCTGACAGGGGAAGCAATCAGCCCCAGCATTTT. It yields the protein CASSPDRGSNQPQHF.

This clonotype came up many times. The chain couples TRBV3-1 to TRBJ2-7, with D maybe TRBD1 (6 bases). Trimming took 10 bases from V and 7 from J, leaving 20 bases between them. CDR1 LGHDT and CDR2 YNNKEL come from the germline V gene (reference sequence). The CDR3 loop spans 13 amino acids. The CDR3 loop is CATQGLGPGEQYF. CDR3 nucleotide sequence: TGTGCCACACAGGGCTTAGGACCGGGGGAGCAGTACTTC.

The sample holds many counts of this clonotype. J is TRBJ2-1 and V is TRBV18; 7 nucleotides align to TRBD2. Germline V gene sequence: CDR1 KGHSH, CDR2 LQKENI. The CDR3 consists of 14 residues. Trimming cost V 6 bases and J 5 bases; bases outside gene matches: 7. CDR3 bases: TGTGCCAGCTCTGCGGGGGAGACGGACAATGAGCAGTTCTTC. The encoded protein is CASSAGETDNEQFF.

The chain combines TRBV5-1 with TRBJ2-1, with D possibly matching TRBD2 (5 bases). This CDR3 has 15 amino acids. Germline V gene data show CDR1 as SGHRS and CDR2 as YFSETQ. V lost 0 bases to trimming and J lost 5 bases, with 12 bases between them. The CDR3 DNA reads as TGCGCCAGCAGCTTGGGTCGGGAACACGACAATGAGCAGTTCTTC. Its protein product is CASSLGREHDNEQFF.

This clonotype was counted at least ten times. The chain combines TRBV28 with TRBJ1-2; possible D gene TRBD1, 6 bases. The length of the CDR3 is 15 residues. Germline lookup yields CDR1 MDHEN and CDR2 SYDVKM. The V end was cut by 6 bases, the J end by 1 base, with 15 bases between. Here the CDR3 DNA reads TGTGCCAGCAGCTCCCCAGGGGACCTTAACTATGGCTACACCTTC. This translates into CASSSPGDLNYGYTF.

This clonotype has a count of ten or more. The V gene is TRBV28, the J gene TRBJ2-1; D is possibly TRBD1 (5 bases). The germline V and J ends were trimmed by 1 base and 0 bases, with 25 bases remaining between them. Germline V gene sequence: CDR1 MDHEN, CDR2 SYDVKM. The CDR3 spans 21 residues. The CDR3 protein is CASSLSPPGLVTGISYNEQFF. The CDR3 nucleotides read TGTGCCAGCAGTTTATCTCCTCCAGGGCTTGTGACGGGTATCTCCTACAATGAGCAGTTCTTC.

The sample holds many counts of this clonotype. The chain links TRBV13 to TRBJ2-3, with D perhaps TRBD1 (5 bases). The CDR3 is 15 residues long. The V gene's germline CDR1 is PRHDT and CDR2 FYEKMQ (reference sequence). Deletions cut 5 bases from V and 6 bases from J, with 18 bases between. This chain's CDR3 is CASSPNRGLGDTQYF. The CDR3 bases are TGTGCCAGCAGCCCGAATAGGGGCCTCGGGGATACGCAGTATTTT. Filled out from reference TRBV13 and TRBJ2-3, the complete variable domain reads AAGVIQSPRHLIKEKRETATLKCYPIPRHDTVYWYQQGPGQDPQFLISFYEKMQSDKGSIPDRFSAQQFSDYHSELNMSSLELGDSALYFCASSPNRGLGDTQYFGPGTRLTVL.

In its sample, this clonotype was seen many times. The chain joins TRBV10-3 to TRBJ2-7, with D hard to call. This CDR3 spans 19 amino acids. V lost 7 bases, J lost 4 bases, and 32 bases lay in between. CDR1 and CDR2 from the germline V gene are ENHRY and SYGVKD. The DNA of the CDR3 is TGTGCCATCAAAGGACGCGTCCAAGAAATATGGAGTGGTGCGTACGAGCAGTACTTC. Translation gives CAIKGRVQEIWSGAYEQYF.

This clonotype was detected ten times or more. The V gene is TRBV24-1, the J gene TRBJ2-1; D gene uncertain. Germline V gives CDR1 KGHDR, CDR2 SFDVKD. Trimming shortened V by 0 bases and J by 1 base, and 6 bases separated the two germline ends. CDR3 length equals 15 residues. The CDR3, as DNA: TGTGCCACCAGTGATTTGCCAGTTTCCTACAATGAGCAGTTCTTC. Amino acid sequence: CATSDLPVSYNEQFF.

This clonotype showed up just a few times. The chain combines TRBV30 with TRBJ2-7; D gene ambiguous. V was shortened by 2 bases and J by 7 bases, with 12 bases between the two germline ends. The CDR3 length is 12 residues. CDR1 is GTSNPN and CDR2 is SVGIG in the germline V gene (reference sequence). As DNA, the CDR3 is TGTGCCTGGAGTATGACCTCGACAGAGCAGTACTTC. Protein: CAWSMTSTEQYF.

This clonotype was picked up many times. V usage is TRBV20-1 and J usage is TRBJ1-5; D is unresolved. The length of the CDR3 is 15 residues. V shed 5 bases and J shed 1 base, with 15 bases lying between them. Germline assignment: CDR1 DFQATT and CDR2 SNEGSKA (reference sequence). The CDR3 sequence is CSARLVVESNQPQHF. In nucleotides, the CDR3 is TGCAGTGCTCGCTTAGTTGTGGAGAGCAATCAGCCCCAGCATTTT.

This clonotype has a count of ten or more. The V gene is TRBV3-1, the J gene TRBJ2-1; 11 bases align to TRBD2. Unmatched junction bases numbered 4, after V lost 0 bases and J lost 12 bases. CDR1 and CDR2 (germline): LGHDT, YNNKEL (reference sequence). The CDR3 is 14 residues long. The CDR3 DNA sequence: TGTGCCAGCAGCCAAGACCGACTAGCGGGACGGCAGTTCTTC. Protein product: CASSQDRLAGRQFF.

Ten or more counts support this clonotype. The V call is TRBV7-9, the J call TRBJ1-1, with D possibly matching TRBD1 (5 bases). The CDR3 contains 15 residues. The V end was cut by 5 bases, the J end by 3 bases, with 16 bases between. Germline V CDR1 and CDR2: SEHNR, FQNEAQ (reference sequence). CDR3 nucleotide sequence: TGTGCCAGCAGCCGCCCGGAGGGAGGGGACACTGAAGCTTTCTTT. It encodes CASSRPEGGDTEAFF.

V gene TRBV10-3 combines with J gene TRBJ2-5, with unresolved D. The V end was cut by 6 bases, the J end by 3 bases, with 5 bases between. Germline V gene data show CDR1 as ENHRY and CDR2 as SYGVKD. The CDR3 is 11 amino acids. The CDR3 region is CAISEKETQYF. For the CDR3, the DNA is TGTGCCATCAGCGAGAAAGAGACCCAGTACTTC.

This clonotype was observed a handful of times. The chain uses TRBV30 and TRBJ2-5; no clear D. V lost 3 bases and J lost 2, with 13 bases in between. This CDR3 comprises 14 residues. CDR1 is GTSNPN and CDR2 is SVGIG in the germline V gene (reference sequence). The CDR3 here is CAWSLVRLQETQYF. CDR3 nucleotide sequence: TGTGCCTGGAGCTTAGTACGGCTACAAGAGACCCAGTACTTC.

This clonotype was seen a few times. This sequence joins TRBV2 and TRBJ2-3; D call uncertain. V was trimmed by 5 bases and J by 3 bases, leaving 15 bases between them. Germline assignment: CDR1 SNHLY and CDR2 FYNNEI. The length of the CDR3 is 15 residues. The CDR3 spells CASSFVGSWTDTQYF. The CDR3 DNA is TGTGCCAGCAGTTTCGTCGGTTCGTGGACAGATACGCAGTATTTT. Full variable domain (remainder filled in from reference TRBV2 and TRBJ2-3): EPEVTQTPSHQVTQMGQEVILRCVPISNHLYFYWYRQILGQKVEFLVSFYNNEISEKSEIFDDQFSVERPDGSNFTLKIRSTKLEDSAMYFCASSFVGSWTDTQYFGPGTRLTVL.

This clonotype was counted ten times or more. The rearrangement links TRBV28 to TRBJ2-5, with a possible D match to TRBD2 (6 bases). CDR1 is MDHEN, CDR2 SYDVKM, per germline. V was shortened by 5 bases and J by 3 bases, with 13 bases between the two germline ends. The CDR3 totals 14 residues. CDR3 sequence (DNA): TGTGCCAGCAGTCTCGTGGGACTGAAAGAGACCCAGTACTTC. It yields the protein CASSLVGLKETQYF.

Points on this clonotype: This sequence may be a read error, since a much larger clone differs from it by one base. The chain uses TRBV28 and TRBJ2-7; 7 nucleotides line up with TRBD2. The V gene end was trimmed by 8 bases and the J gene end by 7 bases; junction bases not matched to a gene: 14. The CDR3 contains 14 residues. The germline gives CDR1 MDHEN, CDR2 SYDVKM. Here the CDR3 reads CASAPSYRGGEQYF. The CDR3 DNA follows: TGTGCCAGCGCCCCCTCCTATCGGGGAGGGGAGCAGTACTTC.

This CDR3 reads CTIQGSRTYEQYF. CDR3 coding DNA: TGCACCATTCAGGGGTCCCGGACCTACGAGCAGTACTTC. The chain has TRBV20-1 and TRBJ2-7; D is possibly TRBD1 (6 bases). Germline V gene sequence: CDR1 DFQATT, CDR2 SNEGSKA (reference sequence). This CDR3 region has 13 residues.

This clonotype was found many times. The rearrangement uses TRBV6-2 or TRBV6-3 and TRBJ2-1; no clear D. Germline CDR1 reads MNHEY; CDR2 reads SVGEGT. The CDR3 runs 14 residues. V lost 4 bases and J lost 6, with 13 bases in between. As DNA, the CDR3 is TGTGCCAGCAGTTCCCCCGGACCGTCCAATGAGCAGTTCTTC. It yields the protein CASSSPGPSNEQFF.

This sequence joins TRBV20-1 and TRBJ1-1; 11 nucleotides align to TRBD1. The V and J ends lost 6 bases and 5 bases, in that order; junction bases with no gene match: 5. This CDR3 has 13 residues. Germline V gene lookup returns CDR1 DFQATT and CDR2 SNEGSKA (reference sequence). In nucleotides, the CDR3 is TGCAGTGCCCCCGGGGACAGGGGGACTGAAGCTTTCTTT. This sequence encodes CSAPGDRGTEAFF.

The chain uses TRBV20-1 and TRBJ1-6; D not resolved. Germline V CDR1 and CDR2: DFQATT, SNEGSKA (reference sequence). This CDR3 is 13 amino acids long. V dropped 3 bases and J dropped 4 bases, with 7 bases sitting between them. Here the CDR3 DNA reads TGCAGTGCTAGTAGGGATTATAATTCACCCCTCCACTTT. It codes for CSASRDYNSPLHF.

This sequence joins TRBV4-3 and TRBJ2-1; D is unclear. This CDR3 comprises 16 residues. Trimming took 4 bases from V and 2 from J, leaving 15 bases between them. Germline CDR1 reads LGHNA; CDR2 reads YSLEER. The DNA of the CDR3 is TGCGCCAGCAGCCTCGTGTTTGCACCTACCTACAATGAGCAGTTCTTC. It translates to CASSLVFAPTYNEQFF.

CDR3 amino acids: CASSQEVGAGSTYEQYF. The CDR3 nucleotides read TGTGCCAGCAGCCAAGAAGTCGGCGCGGGTTCTACCTACGAGCAGTACTTC. V and J are TRBV14 and TRBJ2-7, with D possibly TRBD2 on 5 matching bases. The germline CDR1 and CDR2 sequences are SGHDN and FVKESK. The CDR3 totals 17 residues. Trimming took 0 bases from V and 2 from J, leaving 17 bases between them.

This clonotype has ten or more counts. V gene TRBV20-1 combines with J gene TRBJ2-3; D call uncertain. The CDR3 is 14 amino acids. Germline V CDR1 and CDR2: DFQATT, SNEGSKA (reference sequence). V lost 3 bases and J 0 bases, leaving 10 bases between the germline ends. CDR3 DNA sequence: TGCAGTGCTAGTCCAACAAAGAGCACAGATACGCAGTATTTT. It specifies CSASPTKSTDTQYF.

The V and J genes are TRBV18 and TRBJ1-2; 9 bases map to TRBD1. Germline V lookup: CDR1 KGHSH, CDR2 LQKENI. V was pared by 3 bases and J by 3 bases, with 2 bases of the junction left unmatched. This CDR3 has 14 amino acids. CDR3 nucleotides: TGTGCCAGCTCACCTCGGACAGGGGACTATGGCTACACCTTC. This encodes CASSPRTGDYGYTF. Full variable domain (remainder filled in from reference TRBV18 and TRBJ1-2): NAGVMQNPRHLVRRRGQEARLRCSPMKGHSHVYWYRQLPEEGLKFMVYLQKENIIDESGMPKERFSAEFPKEGPSILRIQQVVRGDSAAYFCASSPRTGDYGYTFGSGTRLTVV.

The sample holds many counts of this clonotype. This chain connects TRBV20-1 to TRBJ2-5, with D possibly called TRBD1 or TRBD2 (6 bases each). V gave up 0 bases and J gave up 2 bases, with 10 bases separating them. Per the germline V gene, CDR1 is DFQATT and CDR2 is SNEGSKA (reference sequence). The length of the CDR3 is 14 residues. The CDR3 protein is CSARDRGRQETQYF. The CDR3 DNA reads TGCAGTGCTAGAGATCGGGGGCGACAAGAGACCCAGTACTTC.

The CDR3 region is CASSIKTGDSPLHF. The CDR3 DNA sequence: TGTGCCAGCAGCATTAAAACGGGTGATTCACCCCTCCACTTT. This chain joins TRBV9 and TRBJ1-6; D not resolved. Germline CDR1 SGDLS, CDR2 YYNGEE. V was clipped by 4 bases and J by 8 bases, with 13 bases between them. The length of the CDR3 is 14 residues.